These 5 T cell receptor beta chains share one sample of origin, sequenced in a study of quantifying T cell responses using KT2 cells. Study summary: RNA was reverse transcribed with TCR alpha and beta constant-region primers.

Each cDNA got a UMI-containing oligo ligated at its 3' end. An equimolar mix of RC1.1 and RC1.2 primed the beta chain across TRBC1 and TRBC2. Via MiXCR, TCRdb re-called the UMI-ligation and nested PCR reads, giving one row per CDR3 protein. The sample has over 40,000 distinct CDR3 sequences; around 10% are singletons. Sequenced: PBMCs spiked with cells of the T cell clone KT2. These receptors all stem from a human donor.

This clonotype was counted between two and nine times. The chain joins TRBV4-2 to TRBJ1-4; 7 bases fit TRBD1. Trimming cost V 10 bases and J 3 bases; bases outside gene matches: 8. The CDR3 is 14 amino acids. Germline values: CDR1 LGHNA, CDR2 YNFKEQ. CDR3 amino acids: CATRTDRANEKLFF. The CDR3 nucleotides read TGTGCCACTCGGACCGACAGGGCTAATGAAAAACTGTTTTTT.

This clonotype has a handful of counts. The chain is built from TRBV7-9 and TRBJ1-2; D unresolved. The CDR3 loop spans 14 amino acids. Trimming cost V 5 bases and J 6 bases, with 16 bases left between them. Germline CDR1 SEHNR, CDR2 FQNEAQ (reference sequence). CDR3 in amino acids: CASSGVGTKDGYTF. DNA for the CDR3: TGTGCCAGCAGCGGGGTTGGTACAAAGGATGGCTACACCTTC.

This clonotype was detected a few times. The chain recombines TRBV12-3 or TRBV12-4 with TRBJ2-4; the D call may be TRBD1 or TRBD2 (5 bases each). The CDR3 has 15 residues. V lost 0 bases and J 1 base, leaving 7 bases between the germline ends. For the CDR3, the DNA is TGTGCCAGCAGTTTAGCCGGGACGGCCAAAAACATTCAGTACTTC. It is translated as CASSLAGTAKNIQYF.

The J gene is TRBJ1-1, the V gene TRBV20-1, with 8 bases that match TRBD1. CDR1 and CDR2 from the germline V gene are DFQATT and SNEGSKA (reference sequence). The length of the CDR3 is 15 residues. Trimming cost V 1 base and J 1 base; bases outside gene matches: 5. The CDR3 DNA reads TGCAGTGCTAGAGGTGCGACAGGGGAGAACACTGAAGCTTTCTTT. As protein: CSARGATGENTEAFF.

There are many counts of this clonotype. The rearrangement uses TRBV6-5 and TRBJ2-2; D is unclear. The germline V gene encodes CDR1 MNHEY and CDR2 SVGAGI. The germline V and J ends were trimmed by 7 bases and 3 bases, with 6 bases remaining between them. This CDR3 is 12 amino acids long. The CDR3 is CASIGDTGELFF. The CDR3 DNA reads as TGTGCCAGCATAGGAGACACCGGGGAGCTGTTTTTT.